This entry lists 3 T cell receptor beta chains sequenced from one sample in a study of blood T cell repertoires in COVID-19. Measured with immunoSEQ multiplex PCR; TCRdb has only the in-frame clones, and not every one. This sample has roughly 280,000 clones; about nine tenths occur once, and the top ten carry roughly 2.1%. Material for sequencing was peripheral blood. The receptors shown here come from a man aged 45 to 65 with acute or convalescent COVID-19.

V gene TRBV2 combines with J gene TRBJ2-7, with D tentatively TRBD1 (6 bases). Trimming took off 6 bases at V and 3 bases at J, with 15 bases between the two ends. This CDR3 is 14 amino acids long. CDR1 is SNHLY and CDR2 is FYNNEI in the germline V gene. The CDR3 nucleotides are TGTGCCAGCAGCCCCCAAGGACAGATCTACGAGCAGTACTTC. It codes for CASSPQGQIYEQYF.

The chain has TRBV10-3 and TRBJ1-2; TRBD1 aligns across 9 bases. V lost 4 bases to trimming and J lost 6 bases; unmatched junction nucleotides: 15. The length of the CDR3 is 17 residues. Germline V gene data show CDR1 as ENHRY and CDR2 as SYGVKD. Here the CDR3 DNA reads TGTGCCATCAGTGGGGCCCCCCGGACAGGGGCAGGGGATGGCTACACCTTC. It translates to CAISGAPRTGAGDGYTF.

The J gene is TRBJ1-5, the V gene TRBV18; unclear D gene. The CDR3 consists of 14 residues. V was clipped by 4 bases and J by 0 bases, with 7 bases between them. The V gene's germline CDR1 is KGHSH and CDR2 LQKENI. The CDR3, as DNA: TGTGCCAGCTCACAACAGAGTAGCAATCAGCCCCAGCATTTT. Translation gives CASSQQSSNQPQHF.